The rows below give T cell receptor beta chains drawn from one sample of a study of cytomegalovirus exposure and HLA in healthy donors. Using immunoSEQ multiplex PCR, the repertoire was profiled, and TCRdb retains in-frame clones only, with some absent. Here the sample spans 160,000 or so clones, 70% to 80% being singletons. The specimen was PBMCs. These receptor sequences come from a man aged 25 to 40 in good health and CMV-seropositive. The CDR3 runs from the conserved cysteine through the conserved F or W. Fields, in order: V gene, J gene, clone size, D gene, CDR3 DNA, CDR3 protein. A D gene is named only where the DNA matches it firmly. The listing skips clone size in some rows; elsewhere it reads once, few, many or a size class.

TRBV6-5	TRBJ2-3	-	TRBD2	TGTGCCAGCAGTTCCACCGGGACTAGCGGATCAGATACGCAGTATTTT	CASSSTGTSGSDTQYF
TRBV25-1	TRBJ2-3	-	TRBD2	TGTGCCAGCAGTGACCGGATAAGCGGGGTCCTGGATACGCAGTATTTT	CASSDRISGVLDTQYF
TRBV18	TRBJ1-5	once	-	TGTGCCAGCTCACCAGGAGATATCTATAGCAATCAGCCCCAGCATTTT	CASSPGDIYSNQPQHF
TRBV23-1	TRBJ2-5	-	TRBD1	TGCGCCAGCAGTAAAACCGGGACAGGGATCGTGGAGACCCAGTACTTC	CASSKTGTGIVETQYF
TRBV4-3	TRBJ2-1	-	-	TGCGCCAGCAGCGGCGGGGCCTTTCCAGGGAATGAGCAGTTCTTC	CASSGGAFPGNEQFF
TRBV2	TRBJ1-1	-	TRBD1	TGTGCCGGCAAGGAGGGGGCCACTGAAGCTTTCTTT	CAGKEGATEAFF
TRBV30	TRBJ1-5	-	TRBD1	TGTGCCTGGAGAGGGGACAGTCGCAATCAGCCCCAGCATTTT	CAWRGDSRNQPQHF
TRBV2	TRBJ2-2	few	-	TGTGCCAGCCGGACAGACAGTTTCGGGGAGCTGTTTTTT	CASRTDSFGELFF
TRBV5-6	TRBJ2-3	-	-	TGTGCCAGCAGCACCCAGGCCACAGATACGCAGTATTTT	CASSTQATDTQYF
TRBV30	TRBJ1-2	-	-	TGTGCCTGGAGTGCCCTCGGGGGAAACTATGGCTACACCTTC	CAWSALGGNYGYTF
TRBV6-1	TRBJ2-4	-	TRBD1	TGTGCCAGCAGTGAAGGGACAGGAGGAGTCTGGGTAAACATTCAGTACTTC	CASSEGTGGVWVNIQYF
TRBV2	TRBJ2-2	-	TRBD1	TGTGCCGCCCGGGACAGGGATCAAACCGGGGAGCTGTTTTTT	CAARDRDQTGELFF
TRBV6-5	TRBJ1-2	-	TRBD1	TGTGCCAGCAGCAACAGGGGGGGAAGATACACCTTC	CASSNRGGRYTF
TRBV10-1	TRBJ2-7	few	-	TGCGCCAGCTCCGGGTCCTACTACGAGCAGTACTTC	CASSGSYYEQYF
TRBV13	TRBJ2-2	-	-	TGTGCCAGCAGCTTTCCGGGACAGAACACCGGGGAGCTGTTTTTT	CASSFPGQNTGELFF
TRBV30	TRBJ2-7	-	-	TGTGCCTGTACGACAGCCCCCTACGAGCAGTACTTC	CACTTAPYEQYF
TRBV4-3	TRBJ1-1	-	-	TGCGCCAGCAGTCAGGGGATGAACACTGAAGCTTTCTTT	CASSQGMNTEAFF
TRBV5-1	TRBJ2-5	once	TRBD1	TGCGCCAGCAGCTTCGGGGCAGGGGGCTTCGGGGAGACCCAGTACTTC	CASSFGAGGFGETQYF
TRBV9	TRBJ2-7	-	TRBD1	TGTGCCAGCAGCGTAGCCGGGACAGGGTTAGTCTACGAGCAGTACTTC	CASSVAGTGLVYEQYF
TRBV18	TRBJ1-1	-	-	TGTGCCAGCTCACCATCCCGGGACACTGAAGCTTTCTTT	CASSPSRDTEAFF
TRBV15	TRBJ2-1	once	TRBD1	TGTGCCACCAGCAGGGACAGGGACAATGAGCAGTTCTTC	CATSRDRDNEQFF
TRBV4-2	TRBJ2-1	-	-	TGTGCCAGCAGCCAACCCGGGGAAGGATTGGCAAATGAGCAGTTCTTC	CASSQPGEGLANEQFF
TRBV6-1	TRBJ1-1	-	-	TGTGCCAGCAGTGAGAGCCCGGGAGGATGGGTGAACACTGAAGCTTTCTTT	CASSESPGGWVNTEAFF
TRBV15	TRBJ2-3	-	-	TGTGCCACCAGCCCGGACAGTGATACGCAGTATTTT	CATSPDSDTQYF
TRBV2	TRBJ2-1	-	-	TGTGCCAGCAGTGCTGGGGGCATTGACAATGAGCAGTTCTTC	CASSAGGIDNEQFF
TRBV7-9	TRBJ2-5	-	TRBD2	TGTGCCAGCAGCGGTAGCGGTACCCAGCGGGGGGTGCGGCAAGAGACCCAGTACTTC	CASSGSGTQRGVRQETQYF
TRBV13	TRBJ2-1	once	TRBD2	TGTGCCAGCAGCTTGAGCGGGGCCTCCTACAATGAGCAGTTCTTC	CASSLSGASYNEQFF
TRBV29-1	TRBJ1-1	few	-	TGCAGCGTTGGGTTGGGGGCAGCAGCCGAAGCTTTCTTT	CSVGLGAAAEAFF
TRBV11-2	TRBJ2-1	-	TRBD2	TGTGCCAGCAGCCGAGGAGGCAGCGGGGGGGGACTCTTCAATGAGCAGTTCTTC	CASSRGGSGGGLFNEQFF
TRBV5-4	TRBJ2-1	-	-	TGTGCCAGCAGCTTGGGCCGGGCGGGCGGCAATGAGCAGTTCTTC	CASSLGRAGGNEQFF
TRBV27	TRBJ1-2	-	TRBD1	TGTGCCAGCAGACCGACAGGGGGCGATGGCTACACCTTC	CASRPTGGDGYTF
TRBV9	TRBJ1-4	-	TRBD1	TGTGCCAGCAGCGTGACAGGGTCGGGGGAAAAACTGTTTTTT	CASSVTGSGEKLFF
TRBV5-5	TRBJ2-5	-	TRBD1	TGTGCCAGCAGCTACCTTGCGACAGGGGGAGAGACCCAGTACTTC	CASSYLATGGETQYF
TRBV5-1	TRBJ2-3	-	-	TGCGCCAGCAGCTCCTCGGGGATCACAGATACGCAGTATTTT	CASSSSGITDTQYF
TRBV4-1	TRBJ1-2	-	TRBD1	TGCGCCAGCAGCCAGGTTAGGGACAGTAATTATGGCTACACCTTC	CASSQVRDSNYGYTF
TRBV28	TRBJ2-7	-	-	TGTGCCAGCGGGGCTTTTTACGAGCAGTACTTC	CASGAFYEQYF
TRBV19	TRBJ2-7	-	TRBD2	TGTGCCAGTAGTAGCGGGGGGACACGCGAGCAGTACTTC	CASSSGGTREQYF
TRBV5-1	TRBJ2-7	-	TRBD2	TGCGCCAGCAGCTTGGTGGCTAGCGGGGGCCACGAGCAGTACTTC	CASSLVASGGHEQYF
TRBV10-3	TRBJ1-1	-	TRBD1	TGTGCCATCAGTGCCGGGACAGGGGGAATTGAAGCTTTCTTT	CAISAGTGGIEAFF
TRBV25-1	TRBJ2-7	-	TRBD2	TGTGCCAGCAGTGGGAGGAAGCGGGGGGCAAAAAACTCCTACGAGCAGTACTTC	CASSGRKRGAKNSYEQYF
TRBV6-5	TRBJ1-2	-	TRBD1	TGTGCCAGCAGCTTCGGACAGGGACATGGCTACACCTTC	CASSFGQGHGYTF
TRBV29-1	TRBJ2-5	-	TRBD2	TGCAGCGTTTGGACTAGCGGGGGAGAGACCCAGTACTTC	CSVWTSGGETQYF
TRBV5-6	TRBJ2-7	-	-	TGTGCCAGCAGCTCCGACAGATCCTACGAGCAGTACTTC	CASSSDRSYEQYF
TRBV6-5	TRBJ1-2	-	-	TGTGCCAGCAGTTACTCGGGAGAGGCGGCCTATGGCTACACCTTC	CASSYSGEAAYGYTF
TRBV28	TRBJ2-1	-	-	TGTGCCAGCAGTTTCCAGACTTCGTACAATGAGCAGTTCTTC	CASSFQTSYNEQFF
TRBV29-1	TRBJ1-1	-	-	TGCAGCGTTCTACGGGTCGGTGAAGCTTTCTTT	CSVLRVGEAFF
TRBV5-1	TRBJ1-5	once	TRBD1	TGCGCCAGCAGCCCGGACAGGGGGGATCAGCCCCAGCATTTT	CASSPDRGDQPQHF
TRBV5-1	TRBJ1-1	few	TRBD1	TGCGCCAGCAGCCAATCCGGGACAGTGAACACTGAAGCTTTCTTT	CASSQSGTVNTEAFF